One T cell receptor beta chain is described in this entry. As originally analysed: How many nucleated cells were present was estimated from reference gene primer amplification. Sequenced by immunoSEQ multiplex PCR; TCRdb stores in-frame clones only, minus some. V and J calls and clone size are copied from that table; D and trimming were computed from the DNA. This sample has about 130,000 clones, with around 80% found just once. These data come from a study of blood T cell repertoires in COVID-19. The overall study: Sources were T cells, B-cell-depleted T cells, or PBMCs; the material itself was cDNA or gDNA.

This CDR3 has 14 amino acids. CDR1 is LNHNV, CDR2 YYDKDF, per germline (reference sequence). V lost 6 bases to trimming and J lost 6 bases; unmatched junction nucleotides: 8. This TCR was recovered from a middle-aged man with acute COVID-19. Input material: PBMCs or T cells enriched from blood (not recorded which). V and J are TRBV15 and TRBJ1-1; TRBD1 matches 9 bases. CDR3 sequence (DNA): TGTGCCACCAGACAGGGGGCTCAGGCCGCTGAAGCTTTCTTT. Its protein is CATRQGAQAAEAFF.